This T cell receptor beta chain was captured in a study of CD8+CD57+ T cells in acquired aplastic anemia. For the study at large: DNA per sorted CD4+ or CD8+ sample ranged roughly 0.18 to 30 ug, averaging 3.2 ug.

Sequenced patients had shown CD8+CD57+ cell expansion by flow cytometry. Patients had not yet gotten any therapy when their blood was taken for sampling. The V gene lost 5 bases and the J gene lost 2 bases, with 23 bases spanning the gap. This CDR3 has 17 amino acids. The germline gives CDR1 DFQATT, CDR2 SNEGSKA (reference sequence). Template material for TCR beta VDJ and CDR3 profiling consisted of genomic DNA. TCRdb recomputed calls from the reads with MiXCR, one row per CDR3 protein. This sample has around 190,000 distinct CDR3 sequences, with 48% found just once. This sequence was found in a human donor with aplastic anemia. The sample was sorted CD4+, CD8+, or CD8+CD57+ T cells (not recorded which) from PBMCs. The chain employs TRBV20-1 and TRBJ2-3, with D perhaps TRBD1 or TRBD2 (6 bases each). Here the CDR3 reads CSALSNRRGAYTDTQYF. The CDR3 DNA is TGCAGTGCTCTTTCCAACCGGAGGGGGGCATACACAGATACGCAGTATTTT.